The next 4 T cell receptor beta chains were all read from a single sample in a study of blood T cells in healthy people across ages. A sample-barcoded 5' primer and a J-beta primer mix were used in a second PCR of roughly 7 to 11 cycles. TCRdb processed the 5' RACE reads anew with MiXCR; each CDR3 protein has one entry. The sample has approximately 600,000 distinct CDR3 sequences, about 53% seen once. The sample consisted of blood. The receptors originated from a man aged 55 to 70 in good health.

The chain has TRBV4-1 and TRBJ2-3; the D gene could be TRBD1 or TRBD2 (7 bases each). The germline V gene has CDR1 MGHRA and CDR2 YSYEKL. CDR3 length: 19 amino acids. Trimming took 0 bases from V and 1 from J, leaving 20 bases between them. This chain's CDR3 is CASSQDRGGGPRGTDTQYF. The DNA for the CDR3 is TGCGCCAGCAGCCAAGATAGGGGAGGGGGCCCCAGGGGCACAGATACGCAGTATTTT.

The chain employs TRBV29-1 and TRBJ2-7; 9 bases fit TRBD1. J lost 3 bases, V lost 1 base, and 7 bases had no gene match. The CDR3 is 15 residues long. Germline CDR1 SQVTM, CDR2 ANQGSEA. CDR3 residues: CSVEAVGTGNYEQYF. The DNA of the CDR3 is TGCAGCGTTGAAGCTGTCGGGACAGGGAACTACGAGCAGTACTTC.

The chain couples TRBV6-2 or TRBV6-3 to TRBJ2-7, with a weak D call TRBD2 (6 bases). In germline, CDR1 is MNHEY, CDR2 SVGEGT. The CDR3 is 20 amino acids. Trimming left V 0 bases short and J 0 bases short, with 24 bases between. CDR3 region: CASSYSSRRELVWSSYEQYF. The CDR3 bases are TGTGCCAGCAGTTACTCCTCTCGGAGGGAGTTGGTATGGAGCTCCTACGAGCAGTACTTC.

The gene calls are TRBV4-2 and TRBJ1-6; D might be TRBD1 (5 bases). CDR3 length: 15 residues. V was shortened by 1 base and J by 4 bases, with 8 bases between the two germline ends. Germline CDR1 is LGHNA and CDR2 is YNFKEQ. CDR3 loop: CASSQAGFYNSPLHF. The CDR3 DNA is TGTGCCAGCAGCCAAGCAGGGTTTTATAATTCACCCCTCCACTTT.